These 30 T cell receptor beta chains share one sample of origin, sequenced in a study of CD8 T cells in Susac syndrome. Random hexamers were used to reverse transcribe an amount of roughly 0.45 to 1 ug RNA. A single record per CDR3 protein comes from TCRdb applying MiXCR to the immunoSEQ multiplex PCR reads. The table has more than 200,000 distinct CDR3 sequences, around 93% seen once. Sequenced input: CD4+ T cells from PBMCs. The origin of the receptors is a human donor with multiple sclerosis.

The rearrangement uses TRBV12-3 or TRBV12-4 and TRBJ2-7, with TRBD2 matching over 9 bases. The CDR3 has 14 amino acids. V shed 2 bases, J shed 2 bases, and the junction held 1 base outside the gene matches. The chain's CDR3 is CASSLIAGAYEQYV. CDR3 DNA sequence: TGTGCCAGCAGTTTAATAGCGGGAGCCTACGAGCAGTACGTC.

V usage is TRBV24-1 and J usage is TRBJ1-2, with a weak D call TRBD1 (5 bases). The CDR3 has 12 amino acids. Germline lookup yields CDR1 KGHDR and CDR2 SFDVKD. Trimming removed 7 bases from V and 4 bases from J, with 9 bases in between. The CDR3 DNA sequence: TGTGCCACCAGCGGGACGGGCTATGGCTACACCTTC. Protein sequence: CATSGTGYGYTF.

J is TRBJ1-5 and V is TRBV10-2; D remains ambiguous. This CDR3 has 14 amino acids. Germline V gives CDR1 WSHSY, CDR2 SAAADI. Trimming pared 2 bases from V and 7 bases from J, leaving 12 bases between. CDR3 sequence: CASSEPGLGQPQHF. The DNA for the CDR3 is TGCGCCAGCAGTGAGCCGGGGTTGGGCCAGCCCCAGCATTTT.

With regard to this clonotype: This CDR3 is missing its conserved last phenylalanine or tryptophan, likely due to a read error. V and J are TRBV12-3 or TRBV12-4 and TRBJ1-2; D is unresolved. There are 13 residues in the CDR3. Trimming cost V 6 bases and J 4 bases, with 12 bases left between them. The DNA for the CDR3 is TGTGCCAGCAGCCCCGACACTTCCTATGGCTACACCATC. Translated: CASSPDTSYGYTI.

The CDR3 here is CASSTGPTLETQYF. The DNA of the CDR3 is TGTGCCAGTAGTACAGGGCCTACACTAGAGACCCAGTACTTC. This chain connects TRBV19 to TRBJ2-5; D might be TRBD1 (5 bases). The V gene lost 4 bases and the J gene lost 4 bases, with 13 bases spanning the gap. Germline CDR1 reads LNHDA; CDR2 reads SQIVND (reference sequence). The CDR3 runs to 14 residues.

The chain is built from TRBV19 and TRBJ1-1, with TRBD1 as a possible D gene (5 bases). Trimming took 1 base from V and 2 from J, leaving 11 bases between them. The CDR3 is made up of 15 amino acids. The germline V gene has CDR1 LNHDA and CDR2 SQIVND (reference sequence). CDR3 protein: CASSIAPQVNTEAFF. The CDR3 region has the DNA TGTGCCAGTAGTATAGCGCCACAGGTAAACACTGAAGCTTTCTTT.

The genes are TRBV5-4 and TRBJ2-2, with TRBD2 as a possible D gene (5 bases). Trimming pared 0 bases from V and 7 bases from J, leaving 13 bases between. The V gene's germline CDR1 is SGHNT and CDR2 YYREEE (reference sequence). The CDR3 covers 15 residues. CDR3 bases: TGTGCCAGCAGCTTGGGGGGAGTAGCGATCGGGGAGCTGTTTTTT. Translating it yields CASSLGGVAIGELFF.

The chain couples TRBV5-1 to TRBJ2-2, with unresolved D. Between the trimmed V and J ends, which lost 6 bases and 6 bases, there was a span of 15 bases. This CDR3 is 14 amino acids long. Germline CDR1 is SGHRS and CDR2 is YFSETQ. As DNA, the CDR3 is TGCGCCAGCAAAATAGGGTCATTCGCCGGGGAGCTGTTTTTT. It specifies CASKIGSFAGELFF.

The rearrangement uses TRBV3-1 and TRBJ1-1; D gene unclear. This CDR3 is 12 amino acids long. Per germline, CDR1 LGHDT and CDR2 YNNKEL (reference sequence). Trimming removed 3 bases from V and 3 bases from J, with 5 bases in between. The CDR3 reads CASSHTDTEAFF. Here the CDR3 DNA reads TGTGCCAGCAGCCACACTGACACTGAAGCTTTCTTT.

This chain uses TRBV12-5 with TRBJ2-4, with 7 nucleotides matching TRBD1. With 3 bases clipped from V and 1 base from J, the junction kept 6 bases outside the gene matches. Germline CDR1 reads LGHNT; CDR2 reads FRNRAP. The CDR3 has 16 amino acids. CDR3 loop: CASGLRYRGAKNIQYF. The DNA of the CDR3 is TGTGCTAGTGGTTTAAGATACAGGGGTGCCAAAAACATTCAGTACTTC. Drawing the rest from reference TRBV12-5 and TRBJ2-4, the complete variable domain is DARVTQTPRHKVTEMGQEVTMRCQPILGHNTVFWYRQTMMQGLELLAYFRNRAPLDDSGMPKDRFSAEMPDATLATLKIQPSEPRDSAVYFCASGLRYRGAKNIQYFGAGTRLSVL.

This rearrangement joins TRBV10-2 to TRBJ2-3; 9 bases agree with TRBD2. V shed 4 bases, J shed 2 bases, and the junction held 7 bases outside the gene matches. Looked up from germline, CDR1 is WSHSY and CDR2 is SAAADI. The CDR3 length is 16 residues. The CDR3 protein is CASSGGAGGFTDTQYF. The CDR3, as DNA: TGCGCCAGCAGTGGAGGAGCGGGGGGATTCACAGATACGCAGTATTTT.

The chain combines TRBV1 with TRBJ1-5; the table assigns TRBD1, which was not confirmed against the DNA. TRBV1 is reported as a pseudogene. The CDR3 loop spans 14 amino acids. The CDR3: CTSSQAPHWQPQHF. CDR3 nucleotide sequence: TGCACCAGCAGCCAAGCCCCCCATTGGCAGCCCCAGCATTTT.

The table lists this clonotype with a count of one. The chain recombines TRBV5-1 with TRBJ2-7, with 9 bases lining up with TRBD2. Germline V gene sequence: CDR1 SGHRS, CDR2 YFSETQ. Trimming took 0 bases from V and 0 from J; bases not matched to a gene: 4. CDR3 length: 16 residues. CDR3 amino acids: CASSLGLAANSYEQYV. Here the CDR3 DNA reads TGCGCCAGCAGCTTGGGACTAGCGGCTAACTCCTACGAGCAGTACGTC.

The genes are TRBV13 and TRBJ1-4; D gene unclear. The CDR3 loop spans 11 amino acids. Germline CDR1 reads PRHDT; CDR2 reads FYEKMQ (reference sequence). The V and J ends lost 1 base and 11 bases respectively, with 5 bases between them. CDR3 sequence: CASSLADKLFF. The CDR3 nucleotides are TGTGCCAGCAGCTTAGCCGATAAACTGTTTTTT.

The chain joins TRBV15 to TRBJ2-1, with TRBD2 identical over 15 bases. Losses at the gene ends were 6 bases for V and 9 bases for J; bases not matched to a gene: 6. The CDR3 is 15 amino acids. Germline V gene sequence: CDR1 LNHNV, CDR2 YYDKDF (reference sequence). The CDR3 sequence is CATSMGTSGRSEQFF. CDR3 nucleotides: TGTGCCACCAGTATGGGGACTAGCGGGAGGAGTGAGCAGTTCTTC. The full variable domain, its missing parts supplied by reference TRBV15 and TRBJ2-1, is DAMVIQNPRYQVTQFGKPVTLSCSQTLNHNVMYWYQQKSSQAPKLLFHYYDKDFNNEADTPDNFQSRRPNTSFCFLDIRSPGLGDTAMYLCATSMGTSGRSEQFFGPGTRLTVL.

The genes are TRBV10-3 and TRBJ1-5; 8 bases are a match to TRBD1. This CDR3 is built from 14 residues. Germline V gene sequence: CDR1 ENHRY, CDR2 SYGVKD. Trimming took 8 bases from V and 7 from J; bases not matched to a gene: 10. CDR3 nucleotides: TGTGCCATCGGGACGGGACAGGAGGGACAGCCCCAGCATTTT. Amino acids: CAIGTGQEGQPQHF.

The chain carries TRBV6-6 and TRBJ2-2; no clear D gene. Germline V CDR1 and CDR2: MNHNY, SVGAGI (reference sequence). This CDR3 comprises 16 residues. V was shortened by 6 bases and J by 3 bases, with 17 bases between the two germline ends. The CDR3: CASRKGLLRDTGELFF. The CDR3 bases are TGTGCCAGCAGAAAGGGCCTACTAAGGGACACCGGGGAGCTGTTTTTT.

This chain links TRBV12-3 or TRBV12-4 with TRBJ1-2; 9 bases line up with TRBD1. This CDR3 contains 16 residues. Unmatched junction bases numbered 12, after V lost 7 bases and J lost 3 bases. The DNA of the CDR3 is TGTGCCAGCACCAACCACAGGGGGCGCGGGGACTATGGCTACACCTTC. Its translation is CASTNHRGRGDYGYTF.

The table lists this clonotype with a few counts. The chain carries TRBV28 and TRBJ1-2, with D unresolved. The CDR3 spans 11 residues. The germline V gene has CDR1 MDHEN and CDR2 SYDVKM. Trimming removed 3 bases at V and 6 bases at J, with 5 bases between. DNA of the CDR3: TGTGCCAGCAGTTTGGCACATGGCTACACCTTC. It is translated as CASSLAHGYTF.

V is TRBV3-1 and J is TRBJ2-7; 8 positions agree with TRBD1. The CDR3 extends over 14 amino acids. V lost 1 base, J lost 5 bases, and 4 bases stayed unmatched. From germline, CDR1 is LGHDT and CDR2 YNNKEL (reference sequence). The CDR3 sequence: CASSQVDRDHEQYF. CDR3 coding DNA: TGTGCCAGCAGCCAAGTGGACAGGGACCACGAGCAGTACTTC.

The chain carries TRBV6-5 and TRBJ2-1; D ambiguous. CDR1 and CDR2 from the germline V gene are MNHEY and SVGAGI. The CDR3 is made up of 12 amino acids. The germline V and J ends were trimmed by 7 bases and 6 bases, with 10 bases remaining between them. The DNA of the CDR3 is TGTGCCAGCACCGAGCCCCCCAATGAGCAGTTCTTC. Its protein is CASTEPPNEQFF.

The V call is TRBV10-3, the J call TRBJ2-1, with 8 bases lining up with TRBD2. The junction had 6 bases not matched to a gene; V was cut back by 6 bases and J by 8 bases. CDR1 is ENHRY, CDR2 SYGVKD, per germline. The CDR3 loop spans 13 amino acids. CDR3 in DNA: TGTGCCATCAGCCTGACTAGCGCCGATGAGCAGTTCTTC. This codes for CAISLTSADEQFF.

This sequence joins TRBV7-9 and TRBJ1-4; no definite D call. The length of the CDR3 is 12 residues. V lost 1 base and J 7 bases, leaving 4 bases between the germline ends. Germline V gene data show CDR1 as SEHNR and CDR2 as FQNEAQ (reference sequence). CDR3: CASSLEAEKLFF. The CDR3 DNA reads TGTGCCAGCAGCTTAGAAGCTGAAAAACTGTTTTTT.

The chain combines TRBV4-1 with TRBJ2-7; D is unclear. Germline CDR1 MGHRA, CDR2 YSYEKL. V gave up 4 bases and J gave up 6 bases, with 10 bases separating them. The CDR3 is 12 residues long. The CDR3 sequence is CASSPLLGEQYF. CDR3 nucleotides: TGCGCCAGCAGCCCCTTGTTAGGCGAGCAGTACTTC.

The rearrangement joins TRBV30 to TRBJ2-1; 7 nucleotides match TRBD1. Trimming at V came to 3 bases and at J to 3 bases, leaving 5 bases not matched to a gene. CDR1 and CDR2 from the germline V gene are GTSNPN and SVGIG (reference sequence). The CDR3 loop spans 14 amino acids. The chain's CDR3 is CAWRAGGDYNEQFF. As DNA, the CDR3 is TGTGCCTGGAGGGCAGGGGGAGACTACAATGAGCAGTTCTTC.

This chain connects TRBV6-5 to TRBJ2-5, with 7 bases matching TRBD2. V gave up 0 bases and J gave up 2 bases; unmatched junction bases: 12. Germline V gives CDR1 MNHEY, CDR2 SVGAGI. The CDR3 is 18 residues long. CDR3 nucleotides: TGTGCCAGCAGTTACTCGATCTATGGGAGCGGGGCACAAGAGACCCAGTACTTC. Translation gives CASSYSIYGSGAQETQYF.

J is TRBJ1-3 and V is TRBV9; unclear D gene. Trimming took 0 bases from V and 1 from J, leaving 11 bases between them. Per germline, CDR1 SGDLS and CDR2 YYNGEE. CDR3 length equals 16 residues. The CDR3: CASSVDQPFSGNTIYF. The CDR3 bases are TGTGCCAGCAGCGTAGATCAGCCCTTTTCTGGAAACACCATATATTTT.

The V gene is TRBV5-1, the J gene TRBJ1-2; no reliable D call. Germline V gene data show CDR1 as SGHRS and CDR2 as YFSETQ. The CDR3 is 15 amino acids. Trimming cost V 0 bases and J 0 bases, with 9 bases left between them. The CDR3 region is CASSLAGQPNYGYTF. CDR3 in DNA: TGCGCCAGCAGCTTGGCCGGGCAGCCTAACTATGGCTACACCTTC.

The chain joins TRBV14 to TRBJ1-4; possibly TRBD1 for D (5 bases). CDR1 is SGHDN, CDR2 FVKESK, per germline. V lost 1 base and J lost 3, with 9 bases in between. CDR3 length equals 15 residues. The CDR3 bases are TGTGCCAGCAGCCAAGTCGGGGGTCCTAATGAAAAACTGTTTTTT. It is translated as CASSQVGGPNEKLFF.

The V call is TRBV10-3, the J call TRBJ2-1; D is perhaps TRBD1 or TRBD2 (7 bases each). V lost 4 bases, J lost 5 bases, and 12 bases lay in between. This CDR3 has 14 amino acids. Germline V gene sequence: CDR1 ENHRY, CDR2 SYGVKD. The CDR3 bases are TGTGCCATCAGTGGGGAGGGGGCTCACAATGAGCAGTTCTTC. Its protein is CAISGEGAHNEQFF.